This T cell receptor beta chain was captured by sequencing in a study of Ad26.COV2.S vaccination and SARS-CoV-2 variants. Overall study: The donor participated in the COV1001 trial, in its Ad26.COV2.S arm. Participants got Ad26.COV2.S intramuscularly, once or twice 56 days apart. Regarding the study as a whole: While placebo recipients had lower spike-specific TCR breadth, vaccine recipients had more.

Of note for this clone: The antigen is unknown.

As to treatment: over 15 received Ad26.COV2.S at low or high dose, single or two shots; roughly 5 received placebo; per-sample allocation not given. Sampling was done on day 63 after the first vaccine or placebo injection. Vaccine was an Ad26 vector expressing Wuhan-strain SARS-CoV-2 spike. The table came from immunoSEQ multiplex PCR; TCRdb's copy has only in-frame clones and leaves some out. The sample lists fewer than 500,000 clones, roughly 91% occurring once. This CDR3 is built from 16 residues. V lost 2 bases to trimming and J lost 3 bases; unmatched junction nucleotides: 4. CDR1 is ENHRY, CDR2 SYGVKD, per germline.

The chain has TRBV10-3 and TRBJ2-2; the match to TRBD2 covers 9 bases. The source material was peripheral blood, sampled in a trial of Ad26.COV2.S vaccine versus placebo. The sequence came from a person between 18 and 60 years old who received the Ad26.COV2.S COVID-19 vaccine or a placebo. CDR3 in amino acids: CAISERLAGDTGELFF. CDR3 bases: TGTGCCATCAGTGAGAGATTAGCGGGAGACACCGGGGAGCTGTTTTTT.